Below, one T cell receptor beta chain is given with its context. It has no known antigen specificity. Base qualities are not recorded, but no much larger clone differs from it by a single base. From a lookup of the germline V gene (reference sequence), CDR1 and CDR2 are MNHEY and SMNVEV. V drops 5 bases and J drops 0 bases, leaving 14 bases in between. The CDR3 has 15 amino acids, counting the end cysteine and phenylalanine. The DNA shown is the 45-base CDR3, in frame from base 1. Ficoll-Paque density gradient centrifugation was the method used to isolate PBMCs. Sequenced using an Illumina NovaSeq 6000. TCRalpha and TCRbeta cDNA libraries were built by 5'RACE with constant-segment primers, adding sample barcodes and unique molecular identifiers. Trizol reagent was used to extract RNA from every sample. The libraries were amplified in two PCR steps, and the second step added a second sample barcode and Illumina TruSeq adapters. Sequencing of the libraries was done on an Illumina NovaSeq, producing 2 x 150 bp paired-end reads. The authors processed their data as follows. Demultiplexing of reads and collapsing into UMI-guided consensus sequences were performed with migec v1.2.7. With mixcr v2.1.11, UMI consensuses were aligned to TRA and TRB V and J templates and assembled into clonotypes. A clonotype was counted as expanded or contracted only when both edgeR and NoisET called the clonotype significant, with the noise models trained on biological replicates. For edgeR calls, a false discovery rate-adjusted p below 0.01 and a log2 fold-change threshold of 1 were applied. PCA with hierarchical clustering of max-normalized trajectories of the 1000 most abundant clonotypes was used as exploratory dynamics analysis. Separately sequenced CD4+ and CD8+ repertoires were used to assign the CD4 or CD8 phenotype of responding clones. TCRdb cleaned the public reads at Q25 with fastp, built clones with MiXCR and kept in-frame beta chains. Rows with a matching CDR3 protein are joined into one entry that keeps the most common DNA and genes. The V and J calls, along with clone size, are taken from TCRdb and not from the paper's own processing. For this sample there are hundreds of thousands of distinct CDR3 sequences; about 20% appear just once. Around 7.7% of the sample is taken by the ten largest.

This record belongs to a study of T-cell memory formation after mild COVID-19 (dated by TCRdb to the early 2020s). A note on the overall study: TCR sequence clusters from the two donors were largely donor specific. Longitudinal TCRalpha and TCRbeta repertoire sequencing tracked T-cell clones expanding and contracting after mild COVID-19 in two donors. The cohort was made up of two young adult volunteers, one female and one male, who were previously healthy.

Overall study results and their limits: Contracting CD4+ clones were found mainly in CM and EM memory subsets, while CD8+ clones were enriched in EMRA. Only a couple of mild cases were covered by the study, and larger cohorts that include severe cases with pre-infection samples were considered necessary. Some responding clones were found in pre-infection memory, which suggests that pre-existing cross-reactive memory T cells took part in the SARS-CoV-2 response. The second-wave clones that peaked on day 37 were not confirmed to be SARS-CoV-2 specific. From day 15 to 85, contracting clones showed balanced CD4/CD8 phenotypes, whereas a second wave of clones that expanded from day 15 to 37 leaned towards CD4+.

Sequencing was done on a sample of PBMCs or a T cell subset sorted from them (not recorded which). The receptor comes from an adult woman who had mild COVID-19 (a few samples of this study predate the infection). The sample titles of this study are shuffled in the database, so cell type and time point are left out; the donor was told from shared clones. The chain is assembled from TRBV27 and TRBJ2-7, with the D segment identity uncertain. In nucleotide form, the sequence is TGTGCCAGCAGTATGGTTCCTCGTGGCTCCTACGAGCAGTACTTC. This gives the protein CASSMVPRGSYEQYF.